The 28 T cell receptor beta chains in this list originate from one sample, sequenced in a study of blood T cell repertoires in COVID-19. Produced via immunoSEQ multiplex PCR; TCRdb's table is partial and in-frame only. The table records more than 110,000 clones, nearly 80% of them present only once. Sequenced sample: PBMCs or T cells enriched from blood (not recorded which). All receptors come from a woman aged 45-65 years who had recovered from COVID-19.

The chain uses TRBV21-1 and TRBJ1-2. TRBV21-1 is annotated as a pseudogene. The CDR3 spans 14 residues. The CDR3 loop reads CASSKVGGNYGYTF. The CDR3 DNA reads as TGTGCCAGCAGCAAAGTCGGGGGGAACTATGGCTACACCTTC.

This chain connects TRBV18 to TRBJ2-1; 10 nucleotides agree with TRBD1. This CDR3 has 16 amino acids. V trimming: 7 bases; J trimming: 5 bases; junction bases outside the gene matches: 11. CDR1 KGHSH and CDR2 LQKENI come from the germline V gene. CDR3 nucleotide sequence: TGTGCCAGCTTCCCGACAGGGGGCAATCGGGACAATGAGCAGTTCTTC. It translates to CASFPTGGNRDNEQFF.

The chain couples TRBV7-8 to TRBJ2-3; D remains unclear. The V and J ends lost 1 base and 4 bases respectively, with 9 bases between them. This CDR3 spans 14 amino acids. Germline V gives CDR1 SGHVS, CDR2 FQNEAQ. As DNA, the CDR3 is TGTGCCAGCAGCTTAGTTGCAGTGGCAGATACGCAGTATTTT. Residues: CASSLVAVADTQYF.

V is TRBV28 and J is TRBJ2-7; D is unresolved. This CDR3 is 14 amino acids long. The germline V gene has CDR1 MDHEN and CDR2 SYDVKM. Trimming shortened V by 7 bases and J by 0 bases, and 13 bases separated the two germline ends. The CDR3 protein is CASNAPLSSYEQYF. The CDR3 region has the DNA TGTGCCAGCAATGCCCCGCTTAGCTCCTACGAGCAGTACTTC.

J is TRBJ2-5 and V is TRBV7-6; D may be TRBD1 (5 bases). The germline CDR1 and CDR2 sequences are SGHVS and FNYEAQ. The CDR3 length is 15 residues. Trimming removed 2 bases at V and 3 bases at J, with 13 bases between. CDR3 sequence reads: CASSLNWGEKETQYF. The CDR3 coding sequence is TGTGCCAGCAGCTTAAATTGGGGCGAAAAAGAGACCCAGTACTTC.

The chain links TRBV7-9 to TRBJ1-2; D perhaps matches TRBD1 (6 bases). CDR3 length: 14 amino acids. The germline V gene encodes CDR1 SEHNR and CDR2 FQNEAQ (reference sequence). V was shortened by 4 bases and J by 4 bases, with 13 bases between the two germline ends. For the CDR3, the DNA is TGTGCCAGCAGCTCAGAGACAGGCACCTATGGCTACACCTTC. Its protein is CASSSETGTYGYTF.

This clone was found a few times. The chain links TRBV4-1 to TRBJ1-2; D gene ambiguous. CDR3 length: 13 residues. The germline CDR1 and CDR2 sequences are MGHRA and YSYEKL. Trimming removed 1 base at V and 8 bases at J, with 11 bases between. In DNA, the CDR3 is TGCGCCAGCAGCCAAGGGCTCCCTCAAGGCTACACCTTC. Amino acids: CASSQGLPQGYTF.

The chain combines TRBV5-8 with TRBJ1-5; 7 bases fit TRBD1. The CDR3 is made up of 15 amino acids. CDR1 and CDR2 (germline): SGHTS, YDEGEE. Trimming cost V 3 bases and J 0 bases; bases outside gene matches: 3. The CDR3 loop reads CASSSGTDSNQPQHF. The CDR3 DNA reads as TGTGCCAGCAGCTCCGGGACAGATAGCAATCAGCCCCAGCATTTT.

The chain uses TRBV6-5 and TRBJ2-5; a weak D match, TRBD2 (6 bases). Trimming took off 5 bases at V and 5 bases at J, with 12 bases between the two ends. The germline gives CDR1 MNHEY, CDR2 SVGAGI. The CDR3 totals 13 residues. DNA of the CDR3: TGTGCCAGCAGTCGGGACTTCTCGGAGACCCAGTACTTC. Its translation is CASSRDFSETQYF.

CDR3 region: CASSSSGGNQPQHF. The CDR3 bases are TGTGCCAGCAGTTCTAGTGGTGGGAATCAGCCCCAGCATTTT. The chain links TRBV9 to TRBJ1-5; the D is unclear. V was trimmed by 5 bases and J by 4 bases, leaving 13 bases between them. Germline CDR1 and CDR2: SGDLS and YYNGEE. This CDR3 comprises 14 residues.

V usage is TRBV30 and J usage is TRBJ1-1; a possible D gene is TRBD1 (6 bases). Germline V gene sequence: CDR1 GTSNPN, CDR2 SVGIG (reference sequence). There are 15 residues in the CDR3. Trimming shortened V by 4 bases and J by 1 base, and 16 bases separated the two germline ends. In DNA, the CDR3 is TGTGCCTGGACCGCCAGGGGAAGGGGGAACACTGAAGCTTTCTTT. Its protein product is CAWTARGRGNTEAFF.

The genes are TRBV9 and TRBJ2-1; perhaps TRBD1 as D (6 bases). The CDR3 spans 15 residues. Between the trimmed V and J ends, which lost 4 bases and 5 bases, there was a span of 16 bases. Looked up from germline, CDR1 is SGDLS and CDR2 is YYNGEE. CDR3 sequence (DNA): TGTGCCAGCAGCCCCGACCCGACAGGTGACAATGAGCAGTTCTTC. It yields the protein CASSPDPTGDNEQFF.

This clone was seen repeatedly, ten times or more. The rearrangement joins TRBV7-9 to TRBJ2-7, with TRBD2 matching 8 bases. Germline trimming cut 3 bases from V and 4 bases from J; bases unmatched to any gene: 14. The germline V gene encodes CDR1 SEHNR and CDR2 FQNEAQ (reference sequence). The CDR3 is 17 residues long. CDR3 sequence reads: CASSFNYGREGLYEQYF. The CDR3 DNA is TGTGCCAGCAGCTTCAACTATGGACGGGAGGGCCTTTACGAGCAGTACTTC. Variable domain in full (rest from reference TRBV7-9 and TRBJ2-7): DTGVSQNPRHKITKRGQNVTFRCDPISEHNRLYWYRQTLGQGPEFLTYFQNEAQLEKSRLLSDRFSAERPKGSFSTLEIQRTEQGDSAMYLCASSFNYGREGLYEQYFGPGTRLTVT.

This clone was observed once. The chain is built from TRBV5-6 and TRBJ1-1; no firm D call. Deletions cut 3 bases from V and 0 bases from J, with 12 bases between. Germline lookup yields CDR1 SGHDT and CDR2 YYEEEE. The CDR3 totals 15 residues. DNA of the CDR3: TGTGCCAGCAGCTGGCGGGCAGGACTGAACACTGAAGCTTTCTTT. Its protein product is CASSWRAGLNTEAFF.

V is TRBV9 and J is TRBJ1-5, with D unclear. Germline CDR1 is SGDLS and CDR2 is YYNGEE. CDR3 size: 15 residues. V was trimmed by 0 bases and J by 6 bases, leaving 13 bases between them. CDR3 loop: CASSVGLDLGQPQHF. The CDR3 bases are TGTGCCAGCAGCGTAGGGCTAGATCTGGGTCAGCCCCAGCATTTT.

This chain uses TRBV5-1 with TRBJ1-2; 7 nucleotides agree with TRBD1. The germline V gene encodes CDR1 SGHRS and CDR2 YFSETQ. Trimming removed 6 bases from V and 2 bases from J; junction bases left unmatched: 4. The CDR3 extends over 13 amino acids. CDR3 sequence (DNA): TGCGCCAGCACGACAGGGAGCAACTATGGCTACACCTTC. Its translation: CASTTGSNYGYTF.

This clone was counted between two and nine times. This chain connects TRBV7-2 to TRBJ1-3; 7 positions agree with TRBD1. Germline V gene sequence: CDR1 SGHTA, CDR2 FQGNSA. This CDR3 has 14 residues. The ends lost 5 bases at V and 4 bases at J; junction bases unmatched: 5. This CDR3 reads CASSTGTVGNTIYF. The CDR3 DNA follows: TGTGCCAGCAGCACCGGGACAGTAGGAAACACCATATATTTT.

J is TRBJ2-7 and V is TRBV27; TRBD1 aligns across 8 bases. Germline V gives CDR1 MNHEY, CDR2 SMNVEV (reference sequence). Trimming removed 2 bases from V and 2 bases from J; junction bases left unmatched: 8. The CDR3 is 16 residues long. The CDR3 nucleotides read TGTGCCAGCAGTTTAACCGGACAGGGCTCTACCTACGAGCAGTACTTC. Amino acid sequence: CASSLTGQGSTYEQYF.

This clone was observed once. This chain joins TRBV7-9 and TRBJ2-2, with D unresolved. This CDR3 region has 11 residues. V gave up 6 bases and J gave up 6 bases, with 5 bases separating them. Germline V gene data show CDR1 as SEHNR and CDR2 as FQNEAQ (reference sequence). The CDR3 DNA reads TGTGCCAGCAGTCCTGCCGGGGAGCTGTTTTTT. Translated: CASSPAGELFF.

The chain is built from TRBV5-5 and TRBJ1-6; D not resolved. The germline gives CDR1 SGHKS, CDR2 YYEKEE (reference sequence). Trimming removed 1 base from V and 13 bases from J, with 9 bases in between. The CDR3 has 12 amino acids. CDR3 loop: CASSLPSSPLHF. The DNA of the CDR3 is TGTGCCAGCAGCTTGCCTAGTTCCCCCCTCCACTTT.

This clone was observed once. The chain couples TRBV28 to TRBJ2-5; TRBD2 matches 8 bases. CDR3 length: 12 residues. J gave up 9 bases and V 4 bases, and 4 bases lay outside the gene matches. Per the germline V gene, CDR1 is MDHEN and CDR2 is SYDVKM. The CDR3, as DNA: TGTGCCAGCAGTTCCCCAGCGGGGGCCCAGTACTTC. Its translation: CASSSPAGAQYF.

The rearrangement joins TRBV18 to TRBJ2-5; the match to TRBD2 covers 8 bases. The CDR3 has 15 residues. Germline values: CDR1 KGHSH, CDR2 LQKENI. The junction had 7 bases not matched to a gene; V was cut back by 2 bases and J by 5 bases. The CDR3 DNA sequence: TGTGCCAGCTCACCAAAAGCGGGAGTAGGGGAGACCCAGTACTTC. Amino acid sequence: CASSPKAGVGETQYF.

V and J are TRBV28 and TRBJ1-6, with D possibly TRBD1 on 6 matching bases. The V gene lost 6 bases and the J gene lost 7 bases, with 10 bases spanning the gap. CDR3 size: 13 residues. Germline CDR1 MDHEN, CDR2 SYDVKM. CDR3 amino acids: CASSTDRNSPLHF. The CDR3 DNA reads as TGTGCCAGCAGCACAGACAGGAATTCACCCCTCCACTTT.

This clone turned up a few times. This sequence joins TRBV6-5 and TRBJ2-1, with D possibly being TRBD2 (5 bases). Trimming shortened V by 6 bases and J by 5 bases, and 14 bases separated the two germline ends. The CDR3 has 14 residues. CDR1 is MNHEY and CDR2 is SVGAGI in the germline V gene. The CDR3 sequence: CASRGGLAHNEQFF. CDR3 nucleotide sequence: TGTGCCAGCAGGGGCGGACTCGCCCACAATGAGCAGTTCTTC.

The chain is built from TRBV28 and TRBJ1-5; 8 nucleotides agree with TRBD1. From germline, CDR1 is MDHEN and CDR2 SYDVKM. Trimming cost V 4 bases and J 2 bases; bases outside gene matches: 7. CDR3 length equals 16 residues. CDR3 residues: CASSSPDRGGNQPQHF. DNA of the CDR3: TGTGCCAGCAGTTCCCCCGACAGGGGTGGCAATCAGCCCCAGCATTTT.

V gene TRBV19 combines with J gene TRBJ1-2, with TRBD1 identical over 7 bases. Unmatched junction bases numbered 12, after V lost 5 bases and J lost 0 bases. Germline V gene lookup returns CDR1 LNHDA and CDR2 SQIVND (reference sequence). The CDR3 is 17 residues long. DNA of the CDR3: TGTGCCAGTAGTGTATACGGGACAGCGAGAGCTAACTATGGCTACACCTTC. Amino acid sequence: CASSVYGTARANYGYTF.

The rearrangement uses TRBV5-1 and TRBJ1-2; 12 bases align to TRBD1. V lost 0 bases and J lost 8; bases outside the gene matches: 5. CDR3 length equals 15 residues. Germline assignment: CDR1 SGHRS and CDR2 YFSETQ. The CDR3 nucleotides read TGCGCCAGCAGCTTGGCGGGACAGGGGGCCGGGGGCTACACCTTC. Protein: CASSLAGQGAGGYTF.

This clone turned up a few times. The chain carries TRBV5-1 and TRBJ1-6, with a tentative D call TRBD1 (5 bases). The CDR3 length is 16 residues. The germline CDR1 and CDR2 sequences are SGHRS and YFSETQ. V lost 1 base and J 0 bases, leaving 8 bases between the germline ends. CDR3 bases: TGCGCCAGCAGCTTGACCGACAGCTCCTATAATTCACCCCTCCACTTT. Translating it yields CASSLTDSSYNSPLHF.